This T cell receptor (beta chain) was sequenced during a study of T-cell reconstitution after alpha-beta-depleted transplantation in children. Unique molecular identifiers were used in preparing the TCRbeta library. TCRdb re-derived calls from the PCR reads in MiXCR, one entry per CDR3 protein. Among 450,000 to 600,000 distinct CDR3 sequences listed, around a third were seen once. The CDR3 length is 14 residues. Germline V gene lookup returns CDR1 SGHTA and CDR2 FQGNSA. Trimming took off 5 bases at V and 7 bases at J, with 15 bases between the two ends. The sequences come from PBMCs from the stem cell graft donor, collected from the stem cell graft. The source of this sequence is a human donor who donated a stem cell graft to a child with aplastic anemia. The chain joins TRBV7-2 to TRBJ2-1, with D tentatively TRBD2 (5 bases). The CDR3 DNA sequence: TGTGCCAGCAGCCCCCCCGACTCGGGGAATGAGCAGTTCTTC. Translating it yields CASSPPDSGNEQFF.